Listed below are T cell receptor beta chains from one sample, sequenced in a study of blood T cell repertoires in COVID-19. TCRdb's table, derived via immunoSEQ multiplex PCR, lists solely in-frame clones and lacks some. The table includes around 120,000 clones, approximately 90% detected once. Sequenced: peripheral blood. Receptor source: a human donor in a cohort sampled during active COVID-19. The CDR3 runs from the conserved cysteine through the conserved F or W. A D gene is named only where the DNA matches it firmly. Size is stated for part of the rows, as once, few or many counts, or as a class when the clone is expanded.

CDR3 length	D gene	V gene	clone size	J gene	CDR3 DNA	CDR3 protein
13	NA	TRBV2	NA	TRBJ1-2	TGTGCCAGCAGTGAAGACAGGAACTATGGCTACACCTTC	CASSEDRNYGYTF
16	TRBD2	TRBV7-2	NA	TRBJ2-3	TGTGCCAGCAGCTTAACTAGCGGAACGGTCACAGATACGCAGTATTTT	CASSLTSGTVTDTQYF
14	NA	TRBV5-1	NA	TRBJ2-5	TGCGCCAGCACCTCGGGGGACAGATCAGAGACCCAGTACTTC	CASTSGDRSETQYF
14	NA	TRBV3-1/TRBV3-2	NA	TRBJ1-3	TGTGCCAGCAGCCATACAGGGTCCGGAAACACCATATATTTT	CASSHTGSGNTIYF
16	TRBD1	TRBV4-2	NA	TRBJ2-7	TGTGCCAGCAGCCCGTACGGAGGGACAGGGTATAACGAGCAGTACTTC	CASSPYGGTGYNEQYF
12	NA	TRBV9	once	TRBJ2-1	TGTGCCAGCAGCGTAGCAGATAATGAGCAGTTCTTC	CASSVADNEQFF
14	TRBD2	TRBV19	NA	TRBJ2-7	TGTGCCAGTAGTTCTTCTAGCGGGAGTTACGAGCAGTACTTC	CASSSSSGSYEQYF
14	NA	TRBV13	NA	TRBJ2-3	TGTGCCAGCACCCAGGGGGGCAGACCAGATACGCAGTATTTT	CASTQGGRPDTQYF
14	NA	TRBV2	NA	TRBJ2-1	TGTGCCAGCAGTAAGCCGGCAGATAGCGATGAGCAGTTCTTC	CASSKPADSDEQFF
12	NA	TRBV2	few	TRBJ1-1	TGTGCCAGCAGCGTTGTGCTGGGGCGAGCTTTCTTT	CASSVVLGRAFF
15	NA	TRBV3-1/TRBV3-2	NA	TRBJ2-7	TGTGCCAGCAGCCAAGTCATCGGGGGCTCCTACGAGCAGTACTTC	CASSQVIGGSYEQYF
14	NA	TRBV27	NA	TRBJ2-5	TGTGCCAGCAGGAAGGCGGGTTATCAAGAGACCCAGTACTTC	CASRKAGYQETQYF
15	NA	TRBV30	once	TRBJ2-1	TGTGCCTGGAGCGAGAGCCTAAGATCCTACAATGAGCAGTTCTTC	CAWSESLRSYNEQFF
14	NA	TRBV5-1	NA	TRBJ1-2	TGCGCCAGCAGCTTTGAGGGCGTCAGCTATGGCTACACCTTC	CASSFEGVSYGYTF
14	NA	TRBV28	NA	TRBJ2-5	TGTGCCAGCGCCCCTTCCACTCCCGTGGAGACCCAGTACTTC	CASAPSTPVETQYF
14	TRBD1	TRBV2	NA	TRBJ1-5	TGTGCCAGCAGCGGACAGGGTGGGCGACAGCCCCAGCATTTT	CASSGQGGRQPQHF
14	TRBD1	TRBV6-5	NA	TRBJ1-2	TGTGCCAGCAGCGACAGGGGACAGCCCTATGGCTACACCTTC	CASSDRGQPYGYTF
12	NA	TRBV30	NA	TRBJ2-3	TGTGCCTGGAGTGTTGGCAAGGATACGCAGTATTTT	CAWSVGKDTQYF
14	NA	TRBV27	NA	TRBJ2-7	TGTGCCAGCTCGGACTCGCGAGCCCCCTACGAGCAGTACTTC	CASSDSRAPYEQYF
11	NA	TRBV20-1	NA	TRBJ2-5	TGCAGTGCTAGAGATTCTACTAGCATCTACTTC	CSARDSTSIYF
16	TRBD1	TRBV5-1	NA	TRBJ2-5	TGCGCCAGCAGCTACTCAGGGGGTAGTTTTAGAGAGACCCAGTACTTC	CASSYSGGSFRETQYF
15	TRBD1	TRBV7-8	NA	TRBJ2-7	TGTGCCAGCAGCTTATGGGACAGGCCTGAGGTCGGGCAGTACTTC	CASSLWDRPEVGQYF
15	TRBD1	TRBV13	NA	TRBJ2-7	TGTGCCAGCAGCCCGAATCGGGACAGGGAAAACGAGCAGTACTTC	CASSPNRDRENEQYF